The next 15 T cell receptor beta chains were all read from a single sample in a study of Ad26.COV2.S vaccination and SARS-CoV-2 variants. Described treatment: about 20 received Ad26.COV2.S at low or high dose, single or two shots; a few received placebo; per-sample allocation not given. Day 63 after the first injection of vaccine or placebo was the sampling time. Data came from immunoSEQ multiplex PCR; TCRdb stores just in-frame clones and leaves some out. The table has more than 300,000 clones, around four fifths seen once; the top ten hold around 2%. The sequenced sample was peripheral blood, obtained in a trial of Ad26.COV2.S vaccine versus placebo. The origin of the receptors is a person aged 18-60 years who received the Ad26.COV2.S COVID-19 vaccine or a placebo.

V usage is TRBV5-1 and J usage is TRBJ2-7; D possibly uses TRBD1 or TRBD2 (5 bases each). CDR1 is SGHRS and CDR2 is YFSETQ in the germline V gene. Trimming pared 2 bases from V and 1 base from J, leaving 16 bases between. This CDR3 has 16 amino acids. CDR3 DNA: TGCGCCAGCAGCTTAAACGCCGGGACCGCTTCCTACGAGCAGTACTTC. Protein product: CASSLNAGTASYEQYF.

This chain joins TRBV18 and TRBJ2-7; D not resolved. V was trimmed by 3 bases and J by 0 bases, leaving 6 bases between them. CDR1 KGHSH and CDR2 LQKENI come from the germline V gene. This CDR3 is built from 13 residues. CDR3 region: CASSPTTSYEQYF. In DNA, the CDR3 is TGTGCCAGCTCACCGACAACCTCCTACGAGCAGTACTTC. Together with reference TRBV18 and TRBJ2-7, the CDR3 gives the full variable domain: NAGVMQNPRHLVRRRGQEARLRCSPMKGHSHVYWYRQLPEEGLKFMVYLQKENIIDESGMPKERFSAEFPKEGPSILRIQQVVRGDSAAYFCASSPTTSYEQYFGPGTRLTVT.

This clone has only a few counts. The rearrangement uses TRBV6-5 and TRBJ1-6; no definite D call. V lost 6 bases and J lost 11, with 14 bases in between. This CDR3 is 13 amino acids long. Germline assignment: CDR1 MNHEY and CDR2 SVGAGI. The CDR3 loop is CASRGTQTTPLHF. In DNA form, the CDR3 reads TGTGCCAGCAGAGGAACACAAACAACACCCCTCCACTTT.

The chain is built from TRBV11-2 and TRBJ1-1; D perhaps matches TRBD1 (6 bases). Germline CDR1 is SGHAT and CDR2 is FQNNGV. The CDR3 has 14 residues. V lost 5 bases and J lost 4, with 14 bases in between. CDR3 residues: CASSDPRGLTEAFF. The CDR3 nucleotides read TGTGCCAGCAGCGACCCCAGGGGCCTCACTGAAGCTTTCTTT.

Turning to this clone: This specimen includes other DNA sequences encoding the same CDR3. This chain connects TRBV6-1 to TRBJ1-2, with TRBD1 identical over 7 bases. V dropped 3 bases and J dropped 3; count of bases not matched to a gene: 4. Germline loops: CDR1 MNHNS, CDR2 SASEGT. The CDR3 contains 14 residues. The CDR3 sequence: CASSERGPDYGYTF. The CDR3, as DNA: TGTGCCAGCAGTGAGAGGGGGCCAGACTATGGCTACACCTTC.

The chain has TRBV27 and TRBJ1-2; 7 bases match TRBD1. The CDR3 length is 16 residues. Germline V lookup: CDR1 MNHEY, CDR2 SMNVEV (reference sequence). The V segment lost 3 bases and the J segment 6 bases; nucleotides outside the gene matches: 13. CDR3 sequence reads: CASSFYPSQGLDGYTF. The CDR3 DNA follows: TGTGCCAGCAGTTTCTACCCCTCACAGGGGTTGGATGGCTACACCTTC.

This clone was observed a few times. This chain uses TRBV19 with TRBJ1-5; D gene uncertain. Germline CDR1 is LNHDA and CDR2 is SQIVND (reference sequence). CDR3 length equals 16 residues. V was trimmed by 5 bases and J by 0 bases, leaving 14 bases between them. The CDR3 protein is CASSDRLSVSNQPQHF. The DNA for the CDR3 is TGTGCCAGTAGTGACCGACTGTCGGTTAGCAATCAGCCCCAGCATTTT.

This chain connects TRBV2 to TRBJ2-7, with TRBD1 matching over 10 bases. This CDR3 is built from 13 residues. Germline trimming cut 4 bases from V and 7 bases from J; bases unmatched to any gene: 4. The germline CDR1 and CDR2 sequences are SNHLY and FYNNEI. In nucleotides, the CDR3 is TGTGCCAGCAGTGGGGACAGGGGTTATGAGCAGTACTTC. This translates into CASSGDRGYEQYF. The full variable domain, in which reference TRBV2 and TRBJ2-7 provide the parts outside the CDR3, is EPEVTQTPSHQVTQMGQEVILRCVPISNHLYFYWYRQILGQKVEFLVSFYNNEISEKSEIFDDQFSVERPDGSNFTLKIRSTKLEDSAMYFCASSGDRGYEQYFGPGTRLTVT.

The J gene is TRBJ1-5, the V gene TRBV29-1; D perhaps matches TRBD1 (6 bases). This CDR3 is 13 amino acids long. Trimming cost V 7 bases and J 0 bases, with 10 bases left between them. From germline, CDR1 is SQVTM and CDR2 ANQGSEA. This CDR3 is CSAGTNSNQPQHF. The CDR3 region has the DNA TGCAGCGCCGGGACAAATAGCAATCAGCCCCAGCATTTT. Combining the CDR3 with reference TRBV29-1 and TRBJ1-5 gives the whole variable domain SAVISQKPSRDICQRGTSLTIQCQVDSQVTMMFWYRQQPGQSLTLIATANQGSEATYESGFVIDKFPISRPNLTFSTLTVSNMSPEDSSIYLCSAGTNSNQPQHFGDGTRLSIL.

The genes are TRBV5-1 and TRBJ2-7, with TRBD1 matching over 7 bases. V shed 0 bases and J 0 bases; nucleotides not matched to a gene: 6. Germline V gene sequence: CDR1 SGHRS, CDR2 YFSETQ. This CDR3 is 16 amino acids long. CDR3 sequence (DNA): TGCGCCAGCAGCTTGGAATTGCGACAGGGCTCCTACGAGCAGTACTTC. Amino acid sequence: CASSLELRQGSYEQYF.

The sample holds one count of this clone. The chain combines TRBV2 with TRBJ1-4; TRBD1 matches at 10 bases. This CDR3 spans 18 amino acids. V lost 6 bases, J lost 4 bases, and 14 bases stayed unmatched. CDR1 and CDR2 from the germline V gene are SNHLY and FYNNEI. CDR3 bases: TGTGCCAGCAGCAGAGGACCGGGACAGGGGCAGGGTAATGAAAAACTGTTTTTT. This encodes CASSRGPGQGQGNEKLFF.

The rearrangement uses TRBV11-1 and TRBJ1-1, with D perhaps TRBD1 (5 bases). Per germline, CDR1 SGHAT and CDR2 FQDESV (reference sequence). CDR3 length: 15 amino acids. V dropped 6 bases and J dropped 4 bases, with 18 bases sitting between them. Written as DNA, the CDR3 is TGTGCCAGCAGGTTACTACAGGATTATCGCACTGAAGCTTTCTTT. Protein: CASRLLQDYRTEAFF.

This rearrangement joins TRBV6-6 to TRBJ1-1, with a tentative D call TRBD1 (6 bases). The V end was cut by 0 bases, the J end by 1 base, with 6 bases between. The CDR3 sequence is 14 residues long. Per germline, CDR1 MNHNY and CDR2 SVGAGI (reference sequence). This CDR3 reads CASSYSTGNTEAFF. Here the CDR3 DNA reads TGTGCCAGCAGTTACTCGACAGGGAACACTGAAGCTTTCTTT.

The chain links TRBV19 to TRBJ1-5; D remains ambiguous. The germline V gene encodes CDR1 LNHDA and CDR2 SQIVND (reference sequence). The V gene lost 5 bases and the J gene lost 4 bases, with 9 bases spanning the gap. CDR3 length: 13 residues. The CDR3 DNA sequence: TGTGCCAGTAGTCCTCAGCGGAATCAGCCCCAGCATTTT. This gives the protein CASSPQRNQPQHF.

The rearrangement links TRBV25-1 to TRBJ1-4; no firm D call. There are 15 residues in the CDR3. Germline CDR1 and CDR2: MGHDK and SYGVNS. Trimming left V 10 bases short and J 1 base short, with 16 bases between. CDR3 bases: TGTGCCACAGCAATGTTAGGAGAAACTAATGAAAAACTGTTTTTT. Protein product: CATAMLGETNEKLFF.